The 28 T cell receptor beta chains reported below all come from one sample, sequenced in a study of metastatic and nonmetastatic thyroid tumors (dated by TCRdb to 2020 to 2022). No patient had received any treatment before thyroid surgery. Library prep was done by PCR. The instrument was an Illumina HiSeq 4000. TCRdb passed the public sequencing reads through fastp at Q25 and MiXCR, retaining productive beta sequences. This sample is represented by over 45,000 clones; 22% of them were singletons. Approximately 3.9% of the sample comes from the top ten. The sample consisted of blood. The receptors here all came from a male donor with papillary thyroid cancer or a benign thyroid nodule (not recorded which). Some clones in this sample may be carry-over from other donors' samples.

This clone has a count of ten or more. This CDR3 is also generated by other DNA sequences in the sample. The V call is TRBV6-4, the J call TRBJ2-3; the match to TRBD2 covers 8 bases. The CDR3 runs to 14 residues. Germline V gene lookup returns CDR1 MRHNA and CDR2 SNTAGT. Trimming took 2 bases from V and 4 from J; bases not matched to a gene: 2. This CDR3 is CASSDSGGADTQYF. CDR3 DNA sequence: TGTGCCAGCAGTGACAGCGGGGGCGCAGATACGCAGTATTTT.

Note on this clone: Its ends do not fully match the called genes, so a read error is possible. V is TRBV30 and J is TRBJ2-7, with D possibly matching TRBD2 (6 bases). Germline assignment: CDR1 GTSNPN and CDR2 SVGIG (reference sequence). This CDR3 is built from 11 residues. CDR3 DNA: TGTGCATGGACGGCGGGGAGCGGGCAGTACTTC. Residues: CAWTAGSGQYF.

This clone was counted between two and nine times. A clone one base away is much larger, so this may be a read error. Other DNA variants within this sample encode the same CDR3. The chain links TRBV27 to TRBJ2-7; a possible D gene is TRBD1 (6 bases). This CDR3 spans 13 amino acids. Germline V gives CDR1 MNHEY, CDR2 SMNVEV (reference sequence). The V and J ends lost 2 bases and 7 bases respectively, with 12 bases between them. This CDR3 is CASSLRTGWEQYF. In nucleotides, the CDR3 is TGTGCCAGCAGTTTACGTACAGGGTGGGAGCAGTACTTC.

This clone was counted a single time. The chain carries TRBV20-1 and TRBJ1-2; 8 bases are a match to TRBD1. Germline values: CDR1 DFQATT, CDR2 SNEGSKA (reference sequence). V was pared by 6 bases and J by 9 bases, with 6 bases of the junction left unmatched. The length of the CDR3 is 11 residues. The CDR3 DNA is TGCAGTGCAAGGGACAGGCCCAGCTACACCTTC. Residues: CSARDRPSYTF.

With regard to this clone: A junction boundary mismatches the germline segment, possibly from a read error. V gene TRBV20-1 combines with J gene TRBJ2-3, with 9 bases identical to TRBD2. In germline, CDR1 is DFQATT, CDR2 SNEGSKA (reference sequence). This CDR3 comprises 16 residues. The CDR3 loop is CSARLSSGETRLAQFF. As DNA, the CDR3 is TGCAGTGCTAGACTTTCTAGCGGGGAAACCAGGCTGGCGCAGTTTTTT.

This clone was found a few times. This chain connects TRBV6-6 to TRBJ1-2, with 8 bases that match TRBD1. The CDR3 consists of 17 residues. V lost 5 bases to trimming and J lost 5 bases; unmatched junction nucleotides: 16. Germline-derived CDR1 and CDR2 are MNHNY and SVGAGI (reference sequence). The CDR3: CASSPTGGGGRGYGYTF. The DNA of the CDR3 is TGTGCCAGCAGTCCAACAGGGGGTGGGGGTAGGGGATATGGCTACACCTTC.

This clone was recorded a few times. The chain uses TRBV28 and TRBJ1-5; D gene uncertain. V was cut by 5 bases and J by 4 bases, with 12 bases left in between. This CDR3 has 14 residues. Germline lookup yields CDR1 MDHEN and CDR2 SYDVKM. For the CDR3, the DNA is TGTGCCAGCAGTGGGGTCCCTTATAATCAGCCCCAGCATTTT. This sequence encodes CASSGVPYNQPQHF.

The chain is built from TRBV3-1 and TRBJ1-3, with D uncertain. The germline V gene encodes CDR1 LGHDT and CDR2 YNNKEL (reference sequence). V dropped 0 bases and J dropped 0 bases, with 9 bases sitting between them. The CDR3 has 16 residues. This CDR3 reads CASSQDRPGSGNTIYF. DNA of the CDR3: TGTGCCAGCAGCCAAGATCGGCCAGGCTCTGGAAACACCATATATTTT. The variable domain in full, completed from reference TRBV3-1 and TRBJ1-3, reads DTAVSQTPKYLVTQMGNDKSIKCEQNLGHDTMYWYKQDSKKFLKIMFSYNNKELIINETVPNRFSPKSPDKAHLNLHINSLELGDSAVYFCASSQDRPGSGNTIYFGEGSWLTVV.

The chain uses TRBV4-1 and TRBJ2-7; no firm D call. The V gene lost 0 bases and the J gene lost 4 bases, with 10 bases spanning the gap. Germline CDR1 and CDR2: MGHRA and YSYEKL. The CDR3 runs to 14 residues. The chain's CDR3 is CASSQDNGLYEQYF. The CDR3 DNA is TGCGCCAGCAGCCAAGACAACGGGCTATACGAGCAGTACTTC.

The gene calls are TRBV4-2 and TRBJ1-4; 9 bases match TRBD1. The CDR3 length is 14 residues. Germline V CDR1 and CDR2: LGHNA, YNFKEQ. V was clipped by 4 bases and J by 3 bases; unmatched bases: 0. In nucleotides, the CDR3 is TGTGCCAGCAGCCGGGACAGGGCTAATGAAAAACTGTTTTTT. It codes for CASSRDRANEKLFF.

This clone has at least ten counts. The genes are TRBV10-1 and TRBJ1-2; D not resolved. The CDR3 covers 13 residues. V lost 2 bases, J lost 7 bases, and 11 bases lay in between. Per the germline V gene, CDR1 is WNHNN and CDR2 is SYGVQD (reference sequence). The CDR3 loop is CASSEDELSGYTF. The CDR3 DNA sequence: TGCGCCAGCAGTGAGGACGAGTTGTCTGGCTACACCTTC.

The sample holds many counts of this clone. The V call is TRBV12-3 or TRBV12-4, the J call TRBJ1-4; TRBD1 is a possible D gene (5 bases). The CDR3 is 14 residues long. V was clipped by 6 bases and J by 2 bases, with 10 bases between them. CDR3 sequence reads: CASSPGKTNEKLFF. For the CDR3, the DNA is TGTGCCAGCAGCCCAGGGAAGACTAATGAAAAACTGTTTTTT.

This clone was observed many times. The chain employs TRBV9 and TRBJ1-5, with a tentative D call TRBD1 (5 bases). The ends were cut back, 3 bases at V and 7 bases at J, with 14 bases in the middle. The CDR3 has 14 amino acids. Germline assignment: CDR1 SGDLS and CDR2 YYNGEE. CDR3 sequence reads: CASSETDSGQPQHF. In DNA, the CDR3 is TGTGCCAGCAGCGAGACAGATTCAGGACAGCCCCAGCATTTT.

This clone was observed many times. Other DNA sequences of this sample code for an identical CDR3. The CDR3 DNA is TGTGCCAGCAGGGTCACTAGCACCGGGGAGCTGTTTTTT. It yields the protein CASRVTSTGELFF. The chain recombines TRBV27 with TRBJ2-2; TRBD2 is a possible D gene (5 bases). This CDR3 spans 13 amino acids. Germline CDR1 reads MNHEY; CDR2 reads SMNVEV (reference sequence). V was pared by 6 bases and J by 4 bases, with 9 bases between.

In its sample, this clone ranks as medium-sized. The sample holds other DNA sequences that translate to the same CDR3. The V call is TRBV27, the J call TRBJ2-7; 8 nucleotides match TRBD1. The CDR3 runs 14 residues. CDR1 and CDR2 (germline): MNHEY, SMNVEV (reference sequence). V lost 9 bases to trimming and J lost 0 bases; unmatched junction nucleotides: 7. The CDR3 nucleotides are TGTGCCAGTTCGGGACAGGAGAGCTCCTACGAGCAGTACTTC. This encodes CASSGQESSYEQYF.

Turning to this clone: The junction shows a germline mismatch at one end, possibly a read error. The CDR3 nucleotides are TGCCGTGCTAGAGATCTAGATTGGGACTTCTATGGCTACACCTTC. Protein product: CRARDLDWDFYGYTF. The chain employs TRBV20-1 and TRBJ1-2; tentatively, D is TRBD1 (5 bases). Germline V CDR1 and CDR2: DFQATT, SNEGSKA (reference sequence). The CDR3 is 15 amino acids.

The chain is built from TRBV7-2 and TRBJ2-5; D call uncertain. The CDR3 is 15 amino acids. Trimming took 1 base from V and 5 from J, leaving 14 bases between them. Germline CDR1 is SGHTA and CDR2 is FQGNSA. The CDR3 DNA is TGTGCCAGCAGCTTAGGTTCGTCGGCGTGGGAGACCCAGTACTTC. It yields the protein CASSLGSSAWETQYF.

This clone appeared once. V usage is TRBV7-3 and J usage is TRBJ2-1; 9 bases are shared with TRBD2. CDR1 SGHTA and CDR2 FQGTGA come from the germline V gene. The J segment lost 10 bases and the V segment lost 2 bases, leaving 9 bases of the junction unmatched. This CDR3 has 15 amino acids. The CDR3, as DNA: TGTGCCAGCAGCTTATTGGCTAGCGGGATCAGCGAGCAGTTCTTC. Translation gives CASSLLASGISEQFF.

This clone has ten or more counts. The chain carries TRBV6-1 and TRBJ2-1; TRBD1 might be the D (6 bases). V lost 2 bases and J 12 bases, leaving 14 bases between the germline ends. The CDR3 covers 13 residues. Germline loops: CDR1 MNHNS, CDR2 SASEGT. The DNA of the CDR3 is TGTGCCAGCAGTGAATACCGGGACACCAGGCAGTTCTTC. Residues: CASSEYRDTRQFF.

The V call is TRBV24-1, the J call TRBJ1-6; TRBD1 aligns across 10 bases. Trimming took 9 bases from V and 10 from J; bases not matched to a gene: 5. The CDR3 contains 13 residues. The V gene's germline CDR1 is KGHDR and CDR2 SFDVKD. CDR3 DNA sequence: TGTGCCACCCAGGGACAGGGGAAGTCACCCCTCCACTTT. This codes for CATQGQGKSPLHF.

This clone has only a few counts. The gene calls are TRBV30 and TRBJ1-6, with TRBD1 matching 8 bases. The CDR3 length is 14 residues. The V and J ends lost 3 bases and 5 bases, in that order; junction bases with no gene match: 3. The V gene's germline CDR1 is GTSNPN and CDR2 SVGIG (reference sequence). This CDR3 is CAWSAGQDNSPLHF. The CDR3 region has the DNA TGTGCCTGGAGCGCGGGACAGGATAATTCACCCCTCCACTTT. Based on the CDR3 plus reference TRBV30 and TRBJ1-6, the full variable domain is SQTIHQWPATLVQPVGSPLSLECTVEGTSNPNLYWYRQAAGRGLQLLFYSVGIGQISSEVPQNLSASRPQDRQFILSSKKLLLSDSGFYLCAWSAGQDNSPLHFGNGTRLTVT.

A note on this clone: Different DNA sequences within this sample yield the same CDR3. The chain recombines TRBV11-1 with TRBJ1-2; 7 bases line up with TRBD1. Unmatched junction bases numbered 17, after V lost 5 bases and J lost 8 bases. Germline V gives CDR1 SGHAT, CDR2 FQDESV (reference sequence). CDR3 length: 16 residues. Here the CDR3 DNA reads TGTGCCAGCAGCCTAGGACAAGGACAGGACGAGAGAGGCTACACCTTC. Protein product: CASSLGQGQDERGYTF.

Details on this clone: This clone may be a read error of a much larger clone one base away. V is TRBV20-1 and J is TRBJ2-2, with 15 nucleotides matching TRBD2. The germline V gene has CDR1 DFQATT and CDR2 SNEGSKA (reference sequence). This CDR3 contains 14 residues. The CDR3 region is CNASGLAGGRELLF. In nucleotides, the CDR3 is TGCAATGCTTCGGGACTAGCGGGAGGCCGGGAGCTGCTTTTT.

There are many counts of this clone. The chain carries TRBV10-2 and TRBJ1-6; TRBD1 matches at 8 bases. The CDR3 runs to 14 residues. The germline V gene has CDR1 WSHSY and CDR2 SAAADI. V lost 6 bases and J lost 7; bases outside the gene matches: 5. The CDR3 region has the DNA TGCGCCAGCAGCCCCGACAGGGGAAATTCACCCCTCCACTTT. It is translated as CASSPDRGNSPLHF.

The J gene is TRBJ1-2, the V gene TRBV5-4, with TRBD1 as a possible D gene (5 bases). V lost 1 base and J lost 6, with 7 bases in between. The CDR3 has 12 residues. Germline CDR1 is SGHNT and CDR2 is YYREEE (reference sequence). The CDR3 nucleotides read TGTGCCAGCAGCTTGAACAGGAATGGCTACACCTTC. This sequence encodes CASSLNRNGYTF. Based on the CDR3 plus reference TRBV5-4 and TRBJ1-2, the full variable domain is ETGVTQSPTHLIKTRGQQVTLRCSSQSGHNTVSWYQQALGQGPQFIFQYYREEENGRGNFPPRFSGLQFPNYSSELNVNALELDDSALYLCASSLNRNGYTFGSGTRLTVV.

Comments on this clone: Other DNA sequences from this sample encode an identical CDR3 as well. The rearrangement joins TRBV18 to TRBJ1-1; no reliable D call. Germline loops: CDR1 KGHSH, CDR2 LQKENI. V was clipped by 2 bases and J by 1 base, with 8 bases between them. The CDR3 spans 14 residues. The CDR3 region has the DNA TGTGCCAGCTCACCAGGAGCGGGGAACACTGAAGCTTTCTTT. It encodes CASSPGAGNTEAFF.

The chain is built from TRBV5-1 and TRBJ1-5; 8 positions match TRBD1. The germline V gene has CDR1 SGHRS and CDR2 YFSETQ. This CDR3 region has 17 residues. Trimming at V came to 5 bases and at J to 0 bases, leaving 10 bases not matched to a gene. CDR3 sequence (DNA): TGCGCCAGCAGACCTATCCGGGACAGGCGTAGCAATCAGCCCCAGCATTTT. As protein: CASRPIRDRRSNQPQHF.

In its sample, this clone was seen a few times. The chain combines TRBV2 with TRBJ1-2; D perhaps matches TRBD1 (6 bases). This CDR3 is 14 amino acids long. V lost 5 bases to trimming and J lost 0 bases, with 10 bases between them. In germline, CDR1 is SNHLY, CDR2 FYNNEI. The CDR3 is CASSPGAANYGYTF. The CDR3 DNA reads TGTGCCAGCAGTCCAGGGGCAGCTAACTATGGCTACACCTTC.